This TCR beta chain was recovered during a study of CD8 T cells in ankylosing spondylitis. General study points: Ankylosing spondylitis blood appeared to be characterized by a TCR beta motif of eight highly homologous variants. In peripheral blood, disease-linked CD8+ clones occurred at relatively low frequencies.

This clonotype was counted between two and nine times. Antigen: not known. Germline trimming cut 8 bases from V and 2 bases from J; bases unmatched to any gene: 17. CDR1 SGDLS and CDR2 YYNGEE come from the germline V gene. CDR3 size: 18 residues. Each TCR beta library was made by quantitative 5'-RACE that incorporated molecular barcodes. Each CDR3 protein gets one entry after TCRdb re-called the 5' RACE reads with MiXCR. Of 650,000 to 800,000 distinct CDR3 sequences in the sample, roughly 20% were seen once. The chain recombines TRBV9 with TRBJ2-3; 10 nucleotides align to TRBD2. Sequenced material: blood, either unsorted or a sorted T cell fraction (not recorded which). The clonotype was recovered from a male donor with ankylosing spondylitis. The CDR3 nucleotides are TGTGCCAGTCAAAGCGGGAGGGTAACCCGAACATCCACAGATACGCAGTATTTT. Encoded protein: CASQSGRVTRTSTDTQYF.